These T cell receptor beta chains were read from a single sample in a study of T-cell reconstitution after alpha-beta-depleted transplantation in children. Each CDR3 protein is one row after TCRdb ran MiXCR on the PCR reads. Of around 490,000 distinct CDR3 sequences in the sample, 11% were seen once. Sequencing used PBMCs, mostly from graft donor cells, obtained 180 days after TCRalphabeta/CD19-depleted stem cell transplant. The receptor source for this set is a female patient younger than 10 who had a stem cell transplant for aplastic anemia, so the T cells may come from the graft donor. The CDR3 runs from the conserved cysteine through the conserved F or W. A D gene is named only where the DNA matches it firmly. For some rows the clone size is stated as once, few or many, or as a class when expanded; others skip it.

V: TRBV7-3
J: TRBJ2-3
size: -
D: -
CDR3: CASSFSTRASTDTQYF
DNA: TGTGCCAGCAGCTTCTCGACCAGGGCGAGCACAGATACGCAGTATTTT

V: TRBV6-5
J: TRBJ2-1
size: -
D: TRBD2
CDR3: CASSYLRLAAYNEQFF
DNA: TGTGCCAGCAGTTACCTTCGGCTAGCGGCTTACAATGAGCAGTTCTTC

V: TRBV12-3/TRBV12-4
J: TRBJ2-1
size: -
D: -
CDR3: CASSQGHHEQFF
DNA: TGTGCCAGCAGCCAAGGACACCATGAGCAGTTCTTC

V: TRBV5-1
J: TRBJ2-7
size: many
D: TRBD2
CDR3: CASATSGYEQYF
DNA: TGCGCCAGCGCGACTAGCGGCTACGAGCAGTACTTC

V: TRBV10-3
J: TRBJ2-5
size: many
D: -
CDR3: CAIAWGIQETQYF
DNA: TGTGCCATCGCCTGGGGGATACAAGAGACCCAGTACTTC

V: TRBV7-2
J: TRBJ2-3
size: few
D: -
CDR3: CASSLVFFGTAQDTQYF
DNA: TGTGCCAGCAGCTTAGTTTTTTTTGGTACTGCGCAAGATACGCAGTATTTT

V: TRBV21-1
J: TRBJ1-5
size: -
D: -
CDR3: CASSKGDRRNQPQHF
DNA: TGTGCCAGCAGCAAAGGGGACAGGAGGAATCAGCCCCAGCATTTT

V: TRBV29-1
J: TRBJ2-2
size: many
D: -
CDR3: CSVQGGAGERTGELFF
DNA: TGCAGCGTCCAGGGGGGGGCGGGAGAGAGGACCGGGGAGCTGTTTTTT

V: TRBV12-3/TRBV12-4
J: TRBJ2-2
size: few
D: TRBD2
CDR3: CASSSRTSARRHTGELFF
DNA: TGTGCCAGCAGTTCCCGGACTAGCGCCCGCCGTCACACCGGGGAGCTGTTTTTT

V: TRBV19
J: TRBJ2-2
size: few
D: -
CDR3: CASSKGSHTGELFF
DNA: TGTGCCAGTAGTAAGGGTTCGCACACCGGGGAGCTGTTTTTT

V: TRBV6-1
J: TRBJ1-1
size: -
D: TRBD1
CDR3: CASSHGQGSITEAFF
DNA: TGTGCCAGCAGCCACGGACAGGGCTCGATCACTGAAGCTTTCTTT

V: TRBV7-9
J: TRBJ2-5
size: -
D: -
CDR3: CASSKRDGGTGETQYF
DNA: TGTGCCAGCAGCAAGCGCGACGGGGGAACGGGAGAGACCCAGTACTTC

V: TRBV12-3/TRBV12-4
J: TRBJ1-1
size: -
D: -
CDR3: CASTRRGFAEAFF
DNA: TGTGCCAGCACCCGACGGGGTTTCGCTGAAGCTTTCTTT

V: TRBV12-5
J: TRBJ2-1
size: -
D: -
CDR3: CASGLDYYNEQFF
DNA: TGTGCTAGTGGTTTAGATTACTACAATGAGCAGTTCTTC

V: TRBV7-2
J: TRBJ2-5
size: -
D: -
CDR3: CASSLFPVGSGQETQYF
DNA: TGTGCCAGCAGCTTATTTCCCGTGGGGTCGGGCCAAGAGACCCAGTACTTC

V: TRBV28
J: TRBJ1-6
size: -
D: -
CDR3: CASRDGSSSYNSPLHF
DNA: TGTGCCAGCAGGGACGGGTCCAGCTCCTATAATTCACCCCTCCACTTT

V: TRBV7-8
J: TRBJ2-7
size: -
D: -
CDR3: CASSRRDGRYEQYF
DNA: TGTGCCAGCAGCCGCCGGGACGGGCGTTACGAGCAGTACTTC

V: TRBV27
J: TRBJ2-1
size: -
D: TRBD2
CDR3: CASRGLAVAYNEQFF
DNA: TGTGCCAGCAGGGGACTAGCGGTCGCCTACAATGAGCAGTTCTTC

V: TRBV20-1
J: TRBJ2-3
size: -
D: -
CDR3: CSASVITSTDTQYF
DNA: TGCAGTGCTAGTGTTATTACCAGCACAGATACGCAGTATTTT

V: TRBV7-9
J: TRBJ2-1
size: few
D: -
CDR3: CASSLASGTANEQFF
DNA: TGTGCCAGCAGCTTAGCGAGCGGGACAGCCAATGAGCAGTTCTTC

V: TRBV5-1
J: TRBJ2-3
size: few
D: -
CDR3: CASSLVRGVTDTQYF
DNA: TGCGCCAGCAGCTTGGTACGAGGGGTTACAGATACGCAGTATTTT

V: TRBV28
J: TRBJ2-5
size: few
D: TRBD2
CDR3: CASSTPLAGGKETQYF
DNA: TGTGCCAGCAGTACCCCTCTAGCGGGAGGTAAAGAGACCCAGTACTTC

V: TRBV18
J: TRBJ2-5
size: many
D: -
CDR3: CASSLSGRQETQYF
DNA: TGCGCCAGCAGCCTAAGCGGACGGCAAGAGACCCAGTACTTC

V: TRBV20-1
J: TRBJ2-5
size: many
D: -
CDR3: CSSPAIGRSGETQYF
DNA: TGCAGCTCCCCGGCCATAGGGCGGAGCGGAGAGACCCAGTACTTC

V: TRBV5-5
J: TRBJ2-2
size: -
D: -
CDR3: CASSLVQGIGGELFF
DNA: TGTGCCAGCAGCTTGGTGCAGGGGATCGGCGGGGAGCTGTTTTTT

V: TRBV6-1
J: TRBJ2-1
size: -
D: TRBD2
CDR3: CASSPASGSIRNEQFF
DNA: TGTGCCAGCAGTCCTGCCAGCGGGAGTATTCGTAATGAGCAGTTCTTC